Each of the 19 T cell receptor beta chains below was sequenced from the same sample in a study of blood T cell repertoires in COVID-19. The assay was immunoSEQ multiplex PCR, and TCRdb's table has in-frame clones only and misses some. Found here are about 36,000 clones, roughly 80% of them singletons; the top ten hold less than 2.5%. The sequenced material came from peripheral blood. The receptors shown here come from a man between 60 and 75 years old with active COVID-19.

This chain links TRBV7-9 with TRBJ2-3, with 10 bases fitting TRBD2. The CDR3 loop spans 16 amino acids. Germline CDR1 reads SEHNR; CDR2 reads FQNEAQ (reference sequence). Germline trimming cut 4 bases from V and 5 bases from J; bases unmatched to any gene: 9. CDR3 bases: TGTGCCAGCAGCTCGGTGGCTAGCGGGAGTGGAGATACGCAGTATTTT. Translated, it gives CASSSVASGSGDTQYF.

The chain has TRBV6-5 and TRBJ1-5; 9 positions agree with TRBD1. CDR1 and CDR2 from the germline V gene are MNHEY and SVGAGI. The length of the CDR3 is 15 residues. Unmatched junction bases numbered 5, after V lost 5 bases and J lost 3 bases. This CDR3 reads CASSPGTGYNQPQHF. CDR3 sequence (DNA): TGTGCCAGCAGTCCCGGGACAGGGTACAATCAGCCCCAGCATTTT.

Written as DNA, the CDR3 is TGTGCCAGCTCACTGGGAGGGGTAGCCAAAAACATTCAGTACTTC. Translating gives CASSLGGVAKNIQYF. The chain couples TRBV18 to TRBJ2-4; 7 bases are a match to TRBD2. The CDR3 has 15 amino acids. Germline V gives CDR1 KGHSH, CDR2 LQKENI. V lost 4 bases and J lost 0; bases outside the gene matches: 3.

The chain couples TRBV27 to TRBJ2-7; 9 bases are a match to TRBD1. With 8 bases clipped from V and 3 bases from J, the junction kept 11 bases outside the gene matches. Germline CDR1 and CDR2: MNHEY and SMNVEV (reference sequence). The CDR3 consists of 15 residues. The CDR3 region has the DNA TGTGCCAGCTTGAAGGCCGGGACAGGGCGCTACGAGCAGTACTTC. This codes for CASLKAGTGRYEQYF.

The chain recombines TRBV6-5 with TRBJ2-7; TRBD2 might be the D (5 bases). CDR1 and CDR2 (germline): MNHEY, SVGAGI. The CDR3 consists of 10 residues. The CDR3, as DNA: TGTTCGATCGGGACCTACGAGCAGTACTTC. Translated: CSIGTYEQYF.

This rearrangement joins TRBV7-9 to TRBJ2-3; TRBD2 agrees at 7 bases. With V trimmed by 5 bases and J by 5 bases, 19 bases remained unmatched. Germline V lookup: CDR1 SEHNR, CDR2 FQNEAQ (reference sequence). The CDR3 extends over 18 amino acids. CDR3: CASSHFPGGALVRDTQYF. The CDR3 DNA reads as TGTGCCAGCAGCCACTTTCCGGGGGGAGCCCTCGTTCGAGATACGCAGTATTTT.

This clone was observed a single time. This chain links TRBV6-2 or TRBV6-3 with TRBJ2-2; 10 nucleotides agree with TRBD1. J was trimmed by 7 bases and V by 6 bases; bases with no gene match: 17. The CDR3 extends over 18 amino acids. In germline, CDR1 is MNHEY, CDR2 SVGEGT. The CDR3, as DNA: TGTGCCAGCAGCTCCTACGACAGGGGGCCTATAGAGGGCGGGGAGCTGTTTTTT. Amino acids: CASSSYDRGPIEGGELFF.

The chain uses TRBV20-1 and TRBJ1-5; D is ambiguous. The CDR3 is made up of 15 amino acids. The V end lost 3 bases, the J end lost 2 bases, and 14 bases lay between the germline ends. Germline CDR1 DFQATT, CDR2 SNEGSKA (reference sequence). The CDR3 sequence: CSASDVPSRNQPQHF. In DNA form, the CDR3 reads TGCAGTGCTAGTGATGTTCCGTCCCGCAATCAGCCCCAGCATTTT.

V usage is TRBV20-1 and J usage is TRBJ1-1; D possibly corresponds to TRBD1 (6 bases). V gave up 5 bases and J gave up 3 bases, with 7 bases separating them. The germline V gene has CDR1 DFQATT and CDR2 SNEGSKA (reference sequence). The CDR3 sequence is 11 residues long. The CDR3 coding sequence is TGCAGTGCTGGACAGTACACTGAAGCTTTCTTT. Encoded protein: CSAGQYTEAFF.

The chain links TRBV6-5 to TRBJ1-6; 11 nucleotides line up with TRBD1. The CDR3 covers 15 residues. The V gene's germline CDR1 is MNHEY and CDR2 SVGAGI. V lost 5 bases, J lost 11 bases, and 8 bases stayed unmatched. The CDR3 loop reads CASSPGTGGYPPLHF. The CDR3 DNA reads as TGTGCCAGCAGTCCCGGGACAGGGGGATACCCACCCCTCCACTTT.

The gene calls are TRBV3-1 (or the pseudogene TRBV3-2) and TRBJ1-2; D gene unclear. Trimming cost V 4 bases and J 8 bases, with 14 bases left between them. CDR1 and CDR2 from the germline V gene are LGHDT and YNNKEL (reference sequence). The CDR3 length is 13 residues. CDR3 DNA sequence: TGTGCCAGCAGCCCCAATTCGGGGTGGGGCTACACCTTC. It is translated as CASSPNSGWGYTF.

This clone was observed a handful of times. The rearrangement uses TRBV29-1 and TRBJ2-3, with 7 bases aligning to TRBD2. The CDR3 has 15 residues. With 5 bases clipped from V and 5 bases from J, the junction kept 13 bases outside the gene matches. The germline V gene has CDR1 SQVTM and CDR2 ANQGSEA. The CDR3 sequence: CSVRLGTTSGDTQYF. The CDR3 nucleotides read TGCAGCGTTAGACTCGGGACTACCTCGGGAGATACGCAGTATTTT.

CDR3 residues: CASSQEGANEAFF. In nucleotides, the CDR3 is TGTGCCAGCAGCCAAGAAGGGGCCAACGAAGCTTTCTTT. The V and J genes are TRBV3-1 (or the pseudogene TRBV3-2) and TRBJ1-1; perhaps TRBD1 as D (5 bases). V was cut by 0 bases and J by 8 bases, with 10 bases left in between. In germline, CDR1 is LGHDT, CDR2 YNNKEL (reference sequence). CDR3 length: 13 amino acids.

This chain links TRBV7-2 with TRBJ2-5, with D possibly matching TRBD2 (6 bases). The ends were cut back, 1 base at V and 7 bases at J, with 19 bases in the middle. Germline V gives CDR1 SGHTA, CDR2 FQGNSA. The CDR3 is 16 residues long. The CDR3, as DNA: TGTGCCAGCAGCTTAGATGGACGGGGGACCGGGAGGACCCAGTACTTC. It translates to CASSLDGRGTGRTQYF.

The V and J genes are TRBV25-1 and TRBJ1-1, with D unclear. From germline, CDR1 is MGHDK and CDR2 SYGVNS. CDR3 length: 12 amino acids. Trimming took 6 bases from V and 5 from J, leaving 10 bases between them. CDR3 loop: CASSAVGTEAFF. For the CDR3, the DNA is TGTGCCAGCAGCGCAGTTGGTACTGAAGCTTTCTTT.

V is TRBV20-1 and J is TRBJ2-3; no firm D call. The CDR3 extends over 10 amino acids. CDR1 is DFQATT, CDR2 SNEGSKA, per germline (reference sequence). The CDR3 region has the DNA TGCAGGGCCCGGGCAGATACGCAGTATTTT. This codes for CRARADTQYF.

The chain recombines TRBV27 with TRBJ1-3; no clear D gene. CDR3 size: 14 residues. V dropped 6 bases and J dropped 0 bases, with 9 bases sitting between them. Looked up from germline, CDR1 is MNHEY and CDR2 is SMNVEV (reference sequence). Here the CDR3 reads CASRPTGSGNTIYF. For the CDR3, the DNA is TGTGCCAGCAGGCCCACTGGCTCTGGAAACACCATATATTTT.

This clone was detected once. The rearrangement uses TRBV12-3 or TRBV12-4 and TRBJ1-2; no reliable D call. This CDR3 spans 13 amino acids. Trimming took 7 bases from V and 4 from J, leaving 13 bases between them. This chain's CDR3 is CASKFTDLYGYTF. DNA for the CDR3: TGTGCCAGCAAATTTACAGACCTCTATGGCTACACCTTC.

The chain couples TRBV7-2 to TRBJ2-7; D perhaps matches TRBD2 (5 bases). The CDR3 runs to 17 residues. Looked up from germline, CDR1 is SGHTA and CDR2 is FQGNSA. Trimming left V 7 bases short and J 7 bases short, with 29 bases between. As DNA, the CDR3 is TGTGCCAGCACCCTCCCGGGCAGGACCTCCCAAAGAGGGGAGCAGTACTTC. Translated: CASTLPGRTSQRGEQYF.